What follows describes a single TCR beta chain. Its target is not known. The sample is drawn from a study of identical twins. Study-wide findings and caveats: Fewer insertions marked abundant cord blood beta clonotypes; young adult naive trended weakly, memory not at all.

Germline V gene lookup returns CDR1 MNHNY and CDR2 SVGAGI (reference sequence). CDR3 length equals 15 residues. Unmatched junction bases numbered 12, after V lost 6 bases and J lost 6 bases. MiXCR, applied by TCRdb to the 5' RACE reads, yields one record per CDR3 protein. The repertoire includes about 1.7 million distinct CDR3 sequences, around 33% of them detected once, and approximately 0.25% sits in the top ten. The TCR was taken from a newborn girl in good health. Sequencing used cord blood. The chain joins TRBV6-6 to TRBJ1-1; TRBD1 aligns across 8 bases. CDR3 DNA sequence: TGTGCCAGCAGCCCTAACCCTGGACAGGGTGCTGAAGCTTTCTTT. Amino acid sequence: CASSPNPGQGAEAFF.